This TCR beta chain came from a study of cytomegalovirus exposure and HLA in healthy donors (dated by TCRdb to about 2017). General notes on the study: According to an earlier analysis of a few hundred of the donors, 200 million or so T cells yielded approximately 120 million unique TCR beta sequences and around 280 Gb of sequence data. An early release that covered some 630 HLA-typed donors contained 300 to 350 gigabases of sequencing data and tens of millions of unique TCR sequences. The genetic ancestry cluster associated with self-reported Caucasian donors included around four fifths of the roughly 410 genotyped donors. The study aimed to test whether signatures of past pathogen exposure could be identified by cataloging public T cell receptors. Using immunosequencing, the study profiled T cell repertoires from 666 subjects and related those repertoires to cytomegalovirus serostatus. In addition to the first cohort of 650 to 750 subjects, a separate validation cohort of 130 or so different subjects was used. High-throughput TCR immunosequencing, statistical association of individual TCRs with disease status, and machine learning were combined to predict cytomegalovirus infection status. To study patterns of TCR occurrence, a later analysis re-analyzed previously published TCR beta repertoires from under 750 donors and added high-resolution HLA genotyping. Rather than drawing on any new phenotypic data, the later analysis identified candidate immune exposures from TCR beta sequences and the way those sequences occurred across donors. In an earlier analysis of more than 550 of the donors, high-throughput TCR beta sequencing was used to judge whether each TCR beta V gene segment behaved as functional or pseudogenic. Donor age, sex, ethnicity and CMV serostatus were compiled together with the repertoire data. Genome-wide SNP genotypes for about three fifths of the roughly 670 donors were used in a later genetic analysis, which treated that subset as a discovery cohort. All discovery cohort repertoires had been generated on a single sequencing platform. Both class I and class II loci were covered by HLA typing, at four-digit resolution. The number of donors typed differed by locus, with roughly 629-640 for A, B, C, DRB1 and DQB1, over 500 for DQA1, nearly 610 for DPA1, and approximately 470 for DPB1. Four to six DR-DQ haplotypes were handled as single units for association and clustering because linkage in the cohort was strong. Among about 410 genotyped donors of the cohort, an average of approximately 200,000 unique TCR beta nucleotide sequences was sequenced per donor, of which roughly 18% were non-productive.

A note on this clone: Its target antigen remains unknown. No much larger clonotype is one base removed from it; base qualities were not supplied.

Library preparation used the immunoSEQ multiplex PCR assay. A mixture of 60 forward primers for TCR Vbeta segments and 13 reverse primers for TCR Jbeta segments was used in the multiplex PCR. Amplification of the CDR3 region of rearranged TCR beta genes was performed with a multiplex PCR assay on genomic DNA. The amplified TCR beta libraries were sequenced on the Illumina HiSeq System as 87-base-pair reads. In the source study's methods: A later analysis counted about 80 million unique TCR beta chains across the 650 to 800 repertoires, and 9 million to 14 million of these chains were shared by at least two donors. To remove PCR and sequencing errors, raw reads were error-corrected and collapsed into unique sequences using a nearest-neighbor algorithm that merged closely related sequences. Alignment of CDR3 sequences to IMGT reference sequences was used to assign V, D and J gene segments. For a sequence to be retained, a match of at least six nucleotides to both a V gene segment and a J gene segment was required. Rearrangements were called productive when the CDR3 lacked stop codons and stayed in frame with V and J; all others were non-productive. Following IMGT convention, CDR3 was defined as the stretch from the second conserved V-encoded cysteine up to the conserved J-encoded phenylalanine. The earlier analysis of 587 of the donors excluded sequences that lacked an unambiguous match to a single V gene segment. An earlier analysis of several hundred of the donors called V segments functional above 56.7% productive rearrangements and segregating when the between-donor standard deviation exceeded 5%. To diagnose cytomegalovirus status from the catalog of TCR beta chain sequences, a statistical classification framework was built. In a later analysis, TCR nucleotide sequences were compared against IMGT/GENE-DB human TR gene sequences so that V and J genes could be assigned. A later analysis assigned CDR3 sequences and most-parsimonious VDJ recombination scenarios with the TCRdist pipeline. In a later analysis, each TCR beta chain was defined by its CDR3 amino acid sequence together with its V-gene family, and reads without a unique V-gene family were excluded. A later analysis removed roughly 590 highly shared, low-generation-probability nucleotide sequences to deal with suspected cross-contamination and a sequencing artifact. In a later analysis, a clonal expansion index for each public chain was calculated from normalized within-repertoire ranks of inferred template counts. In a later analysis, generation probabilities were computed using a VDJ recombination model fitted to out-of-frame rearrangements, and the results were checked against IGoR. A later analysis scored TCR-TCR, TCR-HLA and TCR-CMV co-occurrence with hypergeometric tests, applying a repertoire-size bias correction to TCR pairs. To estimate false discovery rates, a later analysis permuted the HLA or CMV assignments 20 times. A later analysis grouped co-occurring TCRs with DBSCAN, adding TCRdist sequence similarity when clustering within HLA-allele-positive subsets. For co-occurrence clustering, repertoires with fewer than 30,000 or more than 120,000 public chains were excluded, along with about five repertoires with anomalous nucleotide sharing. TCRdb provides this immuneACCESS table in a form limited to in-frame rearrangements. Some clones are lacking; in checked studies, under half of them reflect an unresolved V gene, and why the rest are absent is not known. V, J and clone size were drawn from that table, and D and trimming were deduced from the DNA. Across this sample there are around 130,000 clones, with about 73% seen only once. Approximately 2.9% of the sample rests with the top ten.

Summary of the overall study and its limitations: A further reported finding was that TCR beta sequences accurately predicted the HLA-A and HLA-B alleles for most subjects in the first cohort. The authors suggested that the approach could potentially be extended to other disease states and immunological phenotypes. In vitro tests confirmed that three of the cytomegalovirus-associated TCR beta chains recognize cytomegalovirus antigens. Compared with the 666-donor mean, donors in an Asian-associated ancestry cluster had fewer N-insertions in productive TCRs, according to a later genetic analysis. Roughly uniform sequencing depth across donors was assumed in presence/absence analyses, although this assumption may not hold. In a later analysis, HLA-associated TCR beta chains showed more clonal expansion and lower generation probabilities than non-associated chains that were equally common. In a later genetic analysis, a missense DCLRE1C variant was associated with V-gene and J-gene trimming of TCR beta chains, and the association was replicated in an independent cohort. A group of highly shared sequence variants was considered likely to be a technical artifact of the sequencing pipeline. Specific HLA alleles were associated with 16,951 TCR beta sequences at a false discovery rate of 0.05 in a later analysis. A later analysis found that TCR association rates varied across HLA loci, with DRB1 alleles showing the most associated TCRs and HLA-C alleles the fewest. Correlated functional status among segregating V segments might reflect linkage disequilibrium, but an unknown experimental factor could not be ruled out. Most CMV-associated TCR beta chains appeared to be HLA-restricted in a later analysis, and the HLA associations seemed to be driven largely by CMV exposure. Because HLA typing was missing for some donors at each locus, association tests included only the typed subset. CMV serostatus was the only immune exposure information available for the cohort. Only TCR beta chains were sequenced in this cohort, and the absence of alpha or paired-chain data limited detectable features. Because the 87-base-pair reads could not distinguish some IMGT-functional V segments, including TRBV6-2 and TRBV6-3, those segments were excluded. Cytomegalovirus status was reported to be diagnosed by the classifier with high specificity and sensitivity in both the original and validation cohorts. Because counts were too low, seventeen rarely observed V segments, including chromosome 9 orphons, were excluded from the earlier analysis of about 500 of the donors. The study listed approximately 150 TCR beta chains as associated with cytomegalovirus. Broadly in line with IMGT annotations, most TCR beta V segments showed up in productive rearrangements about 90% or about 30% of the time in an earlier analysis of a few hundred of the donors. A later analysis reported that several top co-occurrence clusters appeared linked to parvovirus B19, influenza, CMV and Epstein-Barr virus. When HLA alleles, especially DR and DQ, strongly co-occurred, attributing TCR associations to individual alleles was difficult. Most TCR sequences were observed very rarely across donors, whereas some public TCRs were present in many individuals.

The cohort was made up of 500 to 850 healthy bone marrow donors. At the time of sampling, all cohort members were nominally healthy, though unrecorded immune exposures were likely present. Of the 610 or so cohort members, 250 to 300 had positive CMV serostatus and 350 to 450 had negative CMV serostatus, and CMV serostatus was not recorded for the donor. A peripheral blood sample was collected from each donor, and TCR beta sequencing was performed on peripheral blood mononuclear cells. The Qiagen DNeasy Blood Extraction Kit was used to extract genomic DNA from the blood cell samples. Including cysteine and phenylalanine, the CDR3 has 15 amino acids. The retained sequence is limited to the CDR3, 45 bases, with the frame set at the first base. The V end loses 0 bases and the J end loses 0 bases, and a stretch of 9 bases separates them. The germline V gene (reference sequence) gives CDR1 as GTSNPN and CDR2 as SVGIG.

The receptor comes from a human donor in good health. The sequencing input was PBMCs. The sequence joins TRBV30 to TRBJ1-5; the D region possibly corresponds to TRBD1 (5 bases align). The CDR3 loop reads CAWSVSGVSNQPQHF. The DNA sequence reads TGTGCCTGGAGTGTATCGGGGGTTAGCAATCAGCCCCAGCATTTT.